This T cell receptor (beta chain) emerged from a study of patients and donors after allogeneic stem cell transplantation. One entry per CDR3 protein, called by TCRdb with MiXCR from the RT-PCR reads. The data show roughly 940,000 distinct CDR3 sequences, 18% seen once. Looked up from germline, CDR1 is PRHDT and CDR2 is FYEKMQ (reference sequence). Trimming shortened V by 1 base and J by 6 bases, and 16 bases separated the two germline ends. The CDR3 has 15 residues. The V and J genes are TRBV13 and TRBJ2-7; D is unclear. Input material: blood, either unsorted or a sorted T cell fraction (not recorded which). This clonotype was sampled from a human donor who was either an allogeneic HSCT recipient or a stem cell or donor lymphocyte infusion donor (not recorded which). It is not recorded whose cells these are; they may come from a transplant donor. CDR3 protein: CASSLEVGLSREQYF. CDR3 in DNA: TGTGCCAGCAGCTTAGAGGTAGGGCTTTCCCGCGAGCAGTACTTC.